This paragraph covers one T cell receptor (beta chain) sequence. Its antigen is as yet unknown. The data derive from a study of OX40 agonist ivuxolimab in advanced cancers. Across the study: Patients' therapy was ivuxolimab, an antibody that acts as an agonist of OX40 (CD134). Of mixed ages from roughly 23 to 85 and averaging approximately 60 years, the group was about 80% male. Study observations and caveats: With doses of 0.1 to 3.0 mg/kg, CD4+ and CD8+ blood T cells had undergone clonal expansion by week 6.

This CDR3 contains 16 residues. Germline lookup yields CDR1 SGHDT and CDR2 YYEEEE. Germline trimming cut 7 bases from V and 1 base from J; bases unmatched to any gene: 11. Profiled with immunoSEQ multiplex PCR; TCRdb holds only in-frame clones, not every one. There are around 60,000 clones in the sample; about 89% occur only once, and 15% to 20% lies in the top ten. This receptor was taken from an adult with an advanced solid tumor such as melanoma, head and neck, liver or kidney cancer. The chain joins TRBV5-6 to TRBJ2-1; 7 nucleotides line up with TRBD2. The starting material was CD4+ or CD8+ T cells sorted from blood, obtained in a trial of the OX40 agonist ivuxolimab. CDR3 in amino acids: CASHYGVGGSYNEQFF. For the CDR3, the DNA is TGTGCCAGCCACTACGGGGTGGGAGGGTCCTACAATGAGCAGTTCTTC.